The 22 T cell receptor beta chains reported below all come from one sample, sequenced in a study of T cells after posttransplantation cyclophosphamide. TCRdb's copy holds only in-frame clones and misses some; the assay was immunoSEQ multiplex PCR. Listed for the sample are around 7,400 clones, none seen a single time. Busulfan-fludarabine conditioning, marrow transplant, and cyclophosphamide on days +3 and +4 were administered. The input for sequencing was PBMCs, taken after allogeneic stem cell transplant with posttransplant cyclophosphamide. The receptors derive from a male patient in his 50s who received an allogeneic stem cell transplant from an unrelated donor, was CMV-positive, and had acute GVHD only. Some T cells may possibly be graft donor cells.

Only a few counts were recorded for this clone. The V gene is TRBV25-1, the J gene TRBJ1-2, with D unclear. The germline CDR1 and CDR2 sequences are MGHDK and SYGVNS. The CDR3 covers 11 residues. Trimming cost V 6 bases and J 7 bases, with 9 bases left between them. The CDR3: CASRFGGGYTF. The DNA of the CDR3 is TGTGCCAGCAGATTCGGAGGTGGCTACACCTTC.

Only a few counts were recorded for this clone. The CDR3 is CASSPRGGDWETQYF. Written as DNA, the CDR3 is TGTGCCAGCAGCCCTAGGGGCGGGGATTGGGAGACCCAGTACTTC. The genes are TRBV11-2 and TRBJ2-5; maybe TRBD2 (6 bases). The CDR3 runs to 15 residues. CDR1 is SGHAT, CDR2 FQNNGV, per germline. V lost 5 bases to trimming and J lost 5 bases, with 18 bases between them.

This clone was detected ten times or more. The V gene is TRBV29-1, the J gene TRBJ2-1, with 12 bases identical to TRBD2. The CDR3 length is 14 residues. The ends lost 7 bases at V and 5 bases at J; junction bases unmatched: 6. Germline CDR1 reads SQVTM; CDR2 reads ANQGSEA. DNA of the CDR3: TGCAGCGCCCGCCTAGCGGGGGGGAACAATGAGCAGTTCTTC. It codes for CSARLAGGNNEQFF.

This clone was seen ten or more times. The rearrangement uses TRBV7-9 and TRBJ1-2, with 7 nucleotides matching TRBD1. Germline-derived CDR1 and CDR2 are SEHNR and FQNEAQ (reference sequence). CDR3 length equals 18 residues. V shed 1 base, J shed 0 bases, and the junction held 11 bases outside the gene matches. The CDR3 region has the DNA TGTGCCAGCAGCTTAGGAGGGGACAGTCGGGCACCTAACTATGGCTACACCTTC. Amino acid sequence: CASSLGGDSRAPNYGYTF. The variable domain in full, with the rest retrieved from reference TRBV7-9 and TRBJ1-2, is DTGVSQNPRHKITKRGQNVTFRCDPISEHNRLYWYRQTLGQGPEFLTYFQNEAQLEKSRLLSDRFSAERPKGSFSTLEIQRTEQGDSAMYLCASSLGGDSRAPNYGYTFGSGTRLTVV.

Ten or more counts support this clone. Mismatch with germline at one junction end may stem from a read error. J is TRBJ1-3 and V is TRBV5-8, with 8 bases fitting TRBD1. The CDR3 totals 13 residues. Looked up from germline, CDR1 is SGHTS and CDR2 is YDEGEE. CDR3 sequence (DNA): TGTGCCAGCAGTTTGGACAGGGACGGGGCCATATATTTT. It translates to CASSLDRDGAIYF.

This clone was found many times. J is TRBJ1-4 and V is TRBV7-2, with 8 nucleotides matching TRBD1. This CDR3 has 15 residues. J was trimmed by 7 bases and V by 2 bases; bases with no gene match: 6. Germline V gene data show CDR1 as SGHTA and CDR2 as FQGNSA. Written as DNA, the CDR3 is TGTGCCAGCAGCTTAAGGACAGGGACGGGTGAAAAACTGTTTTTT. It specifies CASSLRTGTGEKLFF.

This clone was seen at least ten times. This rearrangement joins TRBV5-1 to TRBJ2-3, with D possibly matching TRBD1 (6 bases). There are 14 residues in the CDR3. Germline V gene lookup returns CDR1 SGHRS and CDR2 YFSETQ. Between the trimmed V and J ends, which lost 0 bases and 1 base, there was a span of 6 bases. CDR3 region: CASSLAGGTDTQYF. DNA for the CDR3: TGCGCCAGCAGCTTGGCAGGGGGCACAGATACGCAGTATTTT.

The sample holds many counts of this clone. The CDR3 DNA follows: TGTGCCAGCAGCTTGCCAACGCTAGCGGGAGGAAGTAATGAGCAGTTCTTC. Translated, it gives CASSLPTLAGGSNEQFF. This sequence joins TRBV5-6 and TRBJ2-1; 11 bases agree with TRBD2. The germline gives CDR1 SGHDT, CDR2 YYEEEE. This CDR3 has 17 amino acids. J lost 7 bases, V lost 1 base, and 10 bases had no gene match.

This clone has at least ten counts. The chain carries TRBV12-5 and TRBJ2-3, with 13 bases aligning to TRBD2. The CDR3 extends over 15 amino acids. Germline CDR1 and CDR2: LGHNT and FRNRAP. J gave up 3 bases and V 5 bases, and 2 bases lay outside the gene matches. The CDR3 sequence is CASGLGLAGTDTQYF. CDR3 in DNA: TGTGCTAGTGGTCTGGGACTAGCGGGAACAGATACGCAGTATTTT.

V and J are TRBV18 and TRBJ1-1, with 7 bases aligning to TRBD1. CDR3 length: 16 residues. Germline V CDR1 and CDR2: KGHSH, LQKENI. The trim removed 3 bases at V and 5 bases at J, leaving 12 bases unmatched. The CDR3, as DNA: TGTGCCAGCTCACCCGACCGTTTACAGGGGCGGACTGAAGCTTTCTTT. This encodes CASSPDRLQGRTEAFF. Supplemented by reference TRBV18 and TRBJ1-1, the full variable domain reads NAGVMQNPRHLVRRRGQEARLRCSPMKGHSHVYWYRQLPEEGLKFMVYLQKENIIDESGMPKERFSAEFPKEGPSILRIQQVVRGDSAAYFCASSPDRLQGRTEAFFGQGTRLTVV.

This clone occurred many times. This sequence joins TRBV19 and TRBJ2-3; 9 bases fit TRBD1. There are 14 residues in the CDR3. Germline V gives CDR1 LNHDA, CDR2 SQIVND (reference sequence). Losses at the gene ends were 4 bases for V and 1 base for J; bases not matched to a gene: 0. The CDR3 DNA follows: TGTGCCAGTAGTAACAGGGGGCGCACAGATACGCAGTATTTT. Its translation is CASSNRGRTDTQYF.

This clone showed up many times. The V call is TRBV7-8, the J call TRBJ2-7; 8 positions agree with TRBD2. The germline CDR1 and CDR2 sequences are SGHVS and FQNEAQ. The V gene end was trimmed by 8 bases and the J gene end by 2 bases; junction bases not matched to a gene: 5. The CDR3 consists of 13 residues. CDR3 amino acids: CASVPGGAYEQYF. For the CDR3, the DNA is TGTGCCAGCGTTCCCGGGGGGGCCTACGAGCAGTACTTC.

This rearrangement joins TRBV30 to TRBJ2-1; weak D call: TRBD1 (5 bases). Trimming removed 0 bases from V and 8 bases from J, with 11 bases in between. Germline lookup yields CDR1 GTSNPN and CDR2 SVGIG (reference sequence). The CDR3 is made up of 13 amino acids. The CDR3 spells CAWSVQGIDEQFF. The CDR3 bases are TGTGCCTGGAGTGTCCAGGGCATTGATGAGCAGTTCTTC.

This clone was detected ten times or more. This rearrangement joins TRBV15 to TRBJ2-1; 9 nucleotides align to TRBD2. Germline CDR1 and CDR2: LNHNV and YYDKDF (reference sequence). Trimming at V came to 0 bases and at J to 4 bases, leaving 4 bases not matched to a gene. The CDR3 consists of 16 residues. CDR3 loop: CATSRDLLAGYNEQFF. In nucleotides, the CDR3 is TGTGCCACCAGCAGAGATCTTCTAGCGGGGTACAATGAGCAGTTCTTC.

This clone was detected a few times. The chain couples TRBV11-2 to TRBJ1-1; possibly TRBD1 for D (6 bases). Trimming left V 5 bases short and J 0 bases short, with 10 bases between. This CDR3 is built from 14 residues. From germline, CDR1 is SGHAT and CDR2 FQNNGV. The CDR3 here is CASSPGGLNTEAFF. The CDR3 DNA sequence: TGTGCCAGCAGCCCGGGGGGCTTGAACACTGAAGCTTTCTTT. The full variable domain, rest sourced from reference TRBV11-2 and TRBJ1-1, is EAGVAQSPRYKIIEKRQSVAFWCNPISGHATLYWYQQILGQGPKLLIQFQNNGVVDDSQLPKDRFSAERLKGVDSTLKIQPAKLEDSAVYLCASSPGGLNTEAFFGQGTRLTVV.

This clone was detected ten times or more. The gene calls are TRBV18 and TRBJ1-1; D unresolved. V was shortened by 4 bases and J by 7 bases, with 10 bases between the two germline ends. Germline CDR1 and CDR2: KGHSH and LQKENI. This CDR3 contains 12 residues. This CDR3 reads CASSLSQHEAFF. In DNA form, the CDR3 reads TGTGCCAGCTCACTTTCACAGCATGAAGCTTTCTTT.

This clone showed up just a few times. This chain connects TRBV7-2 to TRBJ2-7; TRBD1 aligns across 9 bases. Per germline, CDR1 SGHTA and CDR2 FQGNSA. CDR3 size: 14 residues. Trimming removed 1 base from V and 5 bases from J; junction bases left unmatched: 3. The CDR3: CASSLEDRGHEQYF. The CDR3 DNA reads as TGTGCCAGCAGCTTAGAGGACAGGGGACACGAGCAGTACTTC.

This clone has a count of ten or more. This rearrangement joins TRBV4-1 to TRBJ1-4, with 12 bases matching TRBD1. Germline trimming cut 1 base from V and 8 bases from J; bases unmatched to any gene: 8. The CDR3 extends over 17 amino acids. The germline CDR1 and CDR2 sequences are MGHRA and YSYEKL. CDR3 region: CASSQGAGQGAYEKLFF. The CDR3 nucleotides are TGCGCCAGCAGCCAAGGAGCGGGACAGGGGGCGTACGAAAAACTGTTTTTT.

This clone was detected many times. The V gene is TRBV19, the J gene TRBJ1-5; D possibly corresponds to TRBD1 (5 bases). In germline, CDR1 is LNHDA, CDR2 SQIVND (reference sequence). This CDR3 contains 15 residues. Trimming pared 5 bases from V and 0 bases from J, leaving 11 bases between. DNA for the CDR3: TGTGCCAGTAGTTACACAGGAAATAGCAATCAGCCCCAGCATTTT. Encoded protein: CASSYTGNSNQPQHF.

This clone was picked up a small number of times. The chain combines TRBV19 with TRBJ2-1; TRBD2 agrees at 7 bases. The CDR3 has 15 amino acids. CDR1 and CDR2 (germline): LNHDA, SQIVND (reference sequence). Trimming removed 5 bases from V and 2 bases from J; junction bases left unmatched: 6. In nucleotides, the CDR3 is TGTGCCAGTAGTCGCTCAAGCGGGACCTACAATGAGCAGTTCTTC. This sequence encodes CASSRSSGTYNEQFF.

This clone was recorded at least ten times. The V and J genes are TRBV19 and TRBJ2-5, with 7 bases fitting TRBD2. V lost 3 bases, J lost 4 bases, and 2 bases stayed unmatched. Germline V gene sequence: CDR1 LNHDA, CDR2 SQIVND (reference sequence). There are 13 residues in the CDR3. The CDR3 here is CASSMGGVETQYF. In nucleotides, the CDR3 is TGTGCCAGTAGTATGGGAGGGGTAGAGACCCAGTACTTC.

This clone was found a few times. The CDR3 here is CANLGLGGGDRETQYF. The CDR3 coding sequence is TGTGCCAACTTAGGCCTTGGAGGGGGGGACAGGGAGACCCAGTACTTC. V gene TRBV27 combines with J gene TRBJ2-5, with D tentatively TRBD1 (8 bases). Germline CDR1 is MNHEY and CDR2 is SMNVEV (reference sequence). Trimming cost V 10 bases and J 5 bases, with 26 bases left between them. The CDR3 is made up of 16 amino acids.